This TCR beta chain was identified during a study of cytomegalovirus exposure and HLA in healthy donors. It was with 60 Vbeta and 13 Jbeta primers that the PCR ran. TCRdb's copy holds only in-frame clones and misses some; the assay was immunoSEQ multiplex PCR. This sample has around 78,000 clones, with approximately 57% found just once. Points on this clone: Its antigen is not known.

Germline CDR1 is MNHNS and CDR2 is SASEGT. CDR3 length: 14 amino acids. All the people who gave samples were healthy bone marrow donors. Study-wide results and limits: A few of the chains that were CMV-associated were confirmed in vitro to be specific for CMV antigens. TCR beta chains associated with HLA were, in a later analysis, more clonally expanded than equally common others.

Sequenced material: PBMCs. The gene calls are TRBV6-1 and TRBJ2-5, with TRBD2 matching over 7 bases. TRBJ2-7 explains the end of the DNA better; the J call may be wrong. The sequence was obtained from a young man in good health and CMV-seropositive. CDR3 sequence: CASSGTGGTYEQYF. As DNA, the CDR3 is TGTGCCAGCAGTGGGACGGGAGGTACCTACGAGCAGTACTTC.